In this sample, the clone carrying this T cell receptor beta chain turned up a few times. Antigen: not known. TCRdb used MiXCR to reprocess the 5' RACE reads, holding one entry per CDR3 protein. The table has 450,000 to 500,000 distinct CDR3 sequences, over 11% seen once. Germline CDR1 and CDR2: MNHEY and SMNVEV (reference sequence). CDR3 length: 13 amino acids. Trimming took off 8 bases at V and 2 bases at J, with 13 bases between the two ends. The data were taken from a study of identical twins. General study findings and limits: A lower insertion count was a feature of abundant cord blood beta clonotypes, with no such feature in memory repertoires.

This sample also appeared in a second study, on yellow fever vaccine responses in identical twins.

The sequence was collected from a young woman in good health. This rearrangement joins TRBV27 to TRBJ2-7; D may be TRBD1 (5 bases). The sequenced material came from CD4+ T cells sorted from blood. CDR3 DNA sequence: TGTGCCAGCGGGGCAGGAGAGACCTACGAGCAGTACTTC. This gives the protein CASGAGETYEQYF.